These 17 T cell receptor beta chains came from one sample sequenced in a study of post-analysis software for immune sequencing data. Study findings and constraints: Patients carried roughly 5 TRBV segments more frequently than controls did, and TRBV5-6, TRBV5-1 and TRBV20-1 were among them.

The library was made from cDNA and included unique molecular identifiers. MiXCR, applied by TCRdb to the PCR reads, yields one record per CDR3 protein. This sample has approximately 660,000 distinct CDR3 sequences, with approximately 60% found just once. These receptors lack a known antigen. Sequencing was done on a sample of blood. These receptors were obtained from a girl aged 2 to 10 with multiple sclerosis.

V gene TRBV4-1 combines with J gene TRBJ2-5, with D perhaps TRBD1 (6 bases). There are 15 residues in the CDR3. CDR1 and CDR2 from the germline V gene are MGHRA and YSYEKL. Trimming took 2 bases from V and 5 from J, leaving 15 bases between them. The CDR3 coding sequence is TGCGCCAGCAGCCAATCCCCAGCAGGGGCTGAGACCCAGTACTTC. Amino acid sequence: CASSQSPAGAETQYF.

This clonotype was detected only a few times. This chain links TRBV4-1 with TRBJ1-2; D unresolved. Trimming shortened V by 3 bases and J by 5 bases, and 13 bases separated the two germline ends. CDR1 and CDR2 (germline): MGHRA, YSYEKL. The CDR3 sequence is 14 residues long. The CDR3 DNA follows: TGCGCCAGCAGCCATGGGAGCCAATCTTATGGCTACACCTTC. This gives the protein CASSHGSQSYGYTF.

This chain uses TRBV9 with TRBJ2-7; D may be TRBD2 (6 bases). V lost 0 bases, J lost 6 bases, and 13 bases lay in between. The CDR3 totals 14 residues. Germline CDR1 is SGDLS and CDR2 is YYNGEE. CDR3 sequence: CASSVATGGCEQYF. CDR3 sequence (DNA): TGTGCCAGCAGCGTAGCAACCGGGGGATGCGAGCAGTACTTC.

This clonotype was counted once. CDR3 amino acids: CASSPRLAGEVQYF. In DNA, the CDR3 is TGTGCCAGCAGCCCCCGACTAGCGGGAGAAGTGCAGTACTTC. V is TRBV3-1 and J is TRBJ2-5; 12 positions agree with TRBD2. V lost 4 bases, J lost 11 bases, and 8 bases stayed unmatched. The CDR3 totals 14 residues. CDR1 and CDR2 (germline): LGHDT, YNNKEL (reference sequence).

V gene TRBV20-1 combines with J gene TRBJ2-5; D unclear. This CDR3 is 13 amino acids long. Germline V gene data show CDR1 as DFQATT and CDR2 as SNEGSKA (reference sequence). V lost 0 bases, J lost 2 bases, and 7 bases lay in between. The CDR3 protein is CSARDLMQETQYF. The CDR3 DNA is TGCAGTGCTAGAGATCTGATGCAAGAGACCCAGTACTTC.

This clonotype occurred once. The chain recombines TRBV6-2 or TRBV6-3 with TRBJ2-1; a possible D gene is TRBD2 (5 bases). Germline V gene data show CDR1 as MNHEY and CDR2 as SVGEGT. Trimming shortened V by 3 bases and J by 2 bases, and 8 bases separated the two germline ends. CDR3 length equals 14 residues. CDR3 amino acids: CASSYASPYNEQFF. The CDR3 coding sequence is TGTGCCAGCAGTTATGCTAGCCCCTACAATGAGCAGTTCTTC.

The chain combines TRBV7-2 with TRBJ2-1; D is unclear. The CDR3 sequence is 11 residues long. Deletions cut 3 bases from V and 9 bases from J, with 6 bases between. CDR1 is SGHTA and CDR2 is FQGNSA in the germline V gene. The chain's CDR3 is CASSFHIEQFF. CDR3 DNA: TGTGCCAGCAGCTTCCATATTGAGCAGTTCTTC.

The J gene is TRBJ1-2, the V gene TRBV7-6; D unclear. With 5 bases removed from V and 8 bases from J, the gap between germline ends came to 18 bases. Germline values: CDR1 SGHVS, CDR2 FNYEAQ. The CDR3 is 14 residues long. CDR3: CASSGLNRGWGYTF. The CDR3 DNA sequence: TGTGCCAGCAGCGGCCTGAACCGGGGTTGGGGCTACACCTTC.

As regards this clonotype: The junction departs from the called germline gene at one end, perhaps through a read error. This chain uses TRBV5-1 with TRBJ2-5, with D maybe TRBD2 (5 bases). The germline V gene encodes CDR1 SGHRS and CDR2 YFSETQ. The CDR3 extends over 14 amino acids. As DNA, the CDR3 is TGCGCCAGCAGCGAGCCGGGAAACCAAGAGACCCTGTACTTC. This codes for CASSEPGNQETLYF. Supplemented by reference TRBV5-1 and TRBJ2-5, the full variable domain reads KAGVTQTPRYLIKTRGQQVTLSCSPISGHRSVSWYQQTPGQGLQFLFEYFSETQRNKGNFPGRFSGRQFSNSRSEMNVSTLELGDSALYLCASSEPGNQETLYFGPGTRLLVL.

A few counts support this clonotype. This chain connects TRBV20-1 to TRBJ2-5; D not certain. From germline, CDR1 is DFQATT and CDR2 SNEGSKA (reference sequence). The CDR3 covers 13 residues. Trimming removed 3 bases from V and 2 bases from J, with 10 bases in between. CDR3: CSASLLGQETQYF. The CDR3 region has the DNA TGCAGTGCTAGTCTCCTAGGGCAAGAGACCCAGTACTTC.

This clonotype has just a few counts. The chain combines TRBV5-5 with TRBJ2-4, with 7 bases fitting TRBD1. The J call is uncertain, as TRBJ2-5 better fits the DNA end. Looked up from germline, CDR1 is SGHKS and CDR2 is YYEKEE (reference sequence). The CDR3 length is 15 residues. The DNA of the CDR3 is TGTGCCAGCAGCCTCCCGGGACAGTTACAAGAGACCCAGTACTTC. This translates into CASSLPGQLQETQYF.

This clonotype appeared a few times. CDR3 sequence (DNA): TGTGCCAGCAGTTTAGAGGGGGCAGGTCAGCCCCAGCATTTT. Translating gives CASSLEGAGQPQHF. V gene TRBV12-3 or TRBV12-4 combines with J gene TRBJ1-5; 7 nucleotides align to TRBD1. The CDR3 runs 14 residues. The junction had 3 bases not matched to a gene; V was cut back by 1 base and J by 6 bases.

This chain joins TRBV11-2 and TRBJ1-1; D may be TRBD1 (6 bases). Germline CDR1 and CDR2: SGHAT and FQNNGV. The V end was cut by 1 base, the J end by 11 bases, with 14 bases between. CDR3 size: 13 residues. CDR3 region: CASSLALRGHAFF. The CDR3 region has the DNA TGTGCCAGCAGCTTAGCGCTCCGGGGACACGCTTTCTTT.

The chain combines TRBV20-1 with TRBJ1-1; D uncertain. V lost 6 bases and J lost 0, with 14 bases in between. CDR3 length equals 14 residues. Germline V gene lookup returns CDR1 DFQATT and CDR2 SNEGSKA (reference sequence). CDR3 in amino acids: CSARPGSMNTEAFF. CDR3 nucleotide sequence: TGCAGTGCCCGTCCTGGCAGCATGAACACTGAAGCTTTCTTT.

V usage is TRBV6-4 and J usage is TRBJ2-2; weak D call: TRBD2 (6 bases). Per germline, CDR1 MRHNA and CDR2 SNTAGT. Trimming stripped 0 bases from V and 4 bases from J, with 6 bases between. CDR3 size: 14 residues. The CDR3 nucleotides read TGTGCCAGCAGTGACTCAGCGGGCACCGGGGAGCTGTTTTTT. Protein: CASSDSAGTGELFF.

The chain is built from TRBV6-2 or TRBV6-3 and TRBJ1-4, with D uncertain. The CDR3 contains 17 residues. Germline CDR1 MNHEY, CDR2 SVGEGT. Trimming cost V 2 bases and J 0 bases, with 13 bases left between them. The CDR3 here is CASSYTGRVATNEKLFF. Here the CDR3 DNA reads TGTGCCAGCAGTTACACGGGCCGTGTTGCAACTAATGAAAAACTGTTTTTT.

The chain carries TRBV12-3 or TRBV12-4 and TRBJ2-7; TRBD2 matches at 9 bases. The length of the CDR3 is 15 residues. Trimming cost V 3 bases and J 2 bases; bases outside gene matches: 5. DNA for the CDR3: TGTGCCAGCAGTTTCTCGGCTAGCGGGACCTACGAGCAGTACTTC. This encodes CASSFSASGTYEQYF.